The rows below give T cell receptor beta chains drawn from one sample of a study of cytomegalovirus exposure and HLA in healthy donors. Libraries were prepared by immunoSEQ multiplex PCR; TCRdb keeps only in-frame clonotypes and omits some of them. The data hold under 100,000 clones, with about three quarters observed a single time. Sequenced material: PBMCs. These receptor sequences come from a woman aged 45-65 years in good health and CMV-seropositive. Each CDR3 is given with its conserved first and last residue. The D gene is left open where the match is weak. Size is stated for part of the rows, as once, few or many counts, or as a class when the clone is expanded.

>TRBD1|NA|TRBV5-1|TRBJ1-1
CASSGGQGGTEAFF
TGCGCCAGCAGCGGAGGACAGGGTGGCACTGAAGCTTTCTTT
>TRBD1|NA|TRBV11-2|TRBJ1-4
CASSLGGAGGNEKLFF
TGTGCCAGCAGCTTAGGGGGGGCAGGGGGGAATGAAAAACTGTTTTTT
>TRBD2|once|TRBV28|TRBJ2-2
CASSLEWGGTGELFF
TGTGCCAGCAGCCTCGAGTGGGGGGGGACCGGGGAGCTGTTTTTT
>TRBD2|NA|TRBV28|TRBJ2-5
CASLTSVQETQYF
TGTGCCAGCCTAACTAGCGTTCAAGAGACCCAGTACTTC
>TRBD1|NA|TRBV29-1|TRBJ1-2
CSVAYRGLGGYTF
TGCAGCGTTGCTTACAGGGGTTTAGGTGGCTACACCTTC
>NA|NA|TRBV4-2|TRBJ1-5
CASSQEAQPQHF
TGTGCCAGCAGCCAAGAAGCTCAGCCCCAGCATTTT
>TRBD1|NA|TRBV4-1|TRBJ1-4
CASSQGPGQANEKLFF
TGCGCCAGCAGCCAAGGACCGGGACAGGCTAATGAAAAACTGTTTTTT
>TRBD1|few|TRBV19|TRBJ1-1
CASSIGGQGASEAFF
TGTGCCAGTAGTATAGGAGGACAGGGGGCGAGTGAAGCTTTCTTT
>TRBD1|NA|TRBV18|TRBJ2-7
CASSLYRGYEQYF
TGTGCCAGCTCACTTTACAGGGGGTACGAGCAGTACTTC
>NA|NA|TRBV5-4|TRBJ2-3
CASSLVVGRTDTQYF
TGTGCCAGCAGCTTGGTGGTGGGCCGGACAGATACGCAGTATTTT
>NA|NA|TRBV28|TRBJ1-5
CASSRTVRNQPQHF
TGTGCCAGCAGCCGGACAGTACGAAATCAGCCCCAGCATTTT
>NA|NA|TRBV2|TRBJ1-2
CASSQTPPRAHGYTF
TGTGCCAGCAGTCAGACTCCCCCGCGGGCCCATGGCTACACCTTC
>TRBD1|NA|TRBV7-9|TRBJ2-3
CASSLGATGSSSTDTQYF
TGTGCCAGCAGCTTAGGAGCGACAGGGTCCTCTAGCACAGATACGCAGTATTTT
>NA|NA|TRBV21-1|TRBJ2-1
CASSKDGTSGSYNEQFF
TGTGCCAGCAGCAAAGACGGGACTAGCGGGAGTTATAATGAGCAGTTCTTC
>TRBD2|few|TRBV7-9|TRBJ2-1
CASSSSSGGRSEQFF
TGTGCCAGCAGCTCTAGTAGCGGGGGTAGATCTGAGCAGTTCTTC
>TRBD1|NA|TRBV4-1|TRBJ2-7
CASSYQGAAYEQYF
TGCGCCAGCAGCTACCAGGGGGCAGCCTACGAGCAGTACTTC
>NA|NA|TRBV28|TRBJ2-7
CASSEFLGAGTTYEQYF
TGTGCCAGCAGTGAGTTTCTAGGCGCGGGGACCACCTACGAGCAGTACTTC
>NA|NA|TRBV4-1|TRBJ2-1
CASRAGGNEQFF
TGCGCCAGCAGGGCTGGCGGTAATGAGCAGTTCTTC
>NA|NA|TRBV5-5|TRBJ1-6
CASSLAGQRHNSPLHF
TGTGCCAGCAGCTTGGCCGGACAGAGGCATAATTCACCCCTCCACTTT
>TRBD2|NA|TRBV5-6|TRBJ2-1
CASSPGTSAYNEQFF
TGTGCCAGCAGTCCCGGGACTAGCGCCTACAATGAGCAGTTCTTC
>TRBD2|once|TRBV7-7|TRBJ2-3
CASSPGLAGGQADTQYF
TGTGCTAGCAGCCCGGGACTAGCGGGAGGGCAAGCAGATACGCAGTATTTT
>TRBD1|NA|TRBV5-1|TRBJ2-3
CASSRTGFTDTQYF
TGCGCCAGCAGCCGGACAGGATTCACAGATACGCAGTATTTT
>NA|medium-sized|TRBV11-3|TRBJ1-1
CASSLDGRGGNTEAFF
TGTGCCAGCAGCTTAGATGGCAGAGGGGGAAACACTGAAGCTTTCTTT
>TRBD1|NA|TRBV7-2|TRBJ1-2
CASSVNRTGKGYGYTF
TGTGCCAGCAGCGTAAATCGGACAGGGAAGGGCTATGGCTACACCTTC
>TRBD1|NA|TRBV9|TRBJ2-3
CASSEGTGMTDTQYF
TGTGCCAGCAGCGAGGGGACAGGGATGACAGATACGCAGTATTTT
>NA|once|TRBV5-8|TRBJ2-7
CASSLDLSWYEQYF
TGTGCCAGCAGCTTGGACTTAAGCTGGTACGAGCAGTACTTC
>TRBD1|NA|TRBV4-2|TRBJ1-2
CASSPGQNGYTF
TGTGCCAGCAGCCCGGGACAGAATGGCTACACCTTC
>NA|NA|TRBV28|TRBJ1-1
CASSLTFRGPEAFF
TGTGCCAGCAGTTTAACTTTCAGGGGCCCTGAAGCTTTCTTT
>NA|NA|TRBV5-1|TRBJ2-3
CASSSDRITDTQYF
TGCGCCAGCAGCTCTGACAGAATCACAGATACGCAGTATTTT
>TRBD1|NA|TRBV18|TRBJ1-4
CASSTKPTGDEKLFF
TGTGCCAGCTCAACAAAACCGACAGGGGATGAAAAACTGTTTTTT
>TRBD2|once|TRBV9|TRBJ2-1
CASSVAGGGDYEQFF
TGTGCCAGCAGCGTTGCGGGAGGAGGAGATTATGAGCAGTTCTTC
>TRBD1|NA|TRBV6-6|TRBJ2-5
CASSYTGQGMGETQYF
TGTGCCAGCAGTTACACGGGACAGGGAATGGGAGAGACCCAGTACTTC